The clone carrying this TCR beta chain turned up a few times. Regions amplified from RNA transcripts were the TCR beta CDR3 regions. HTBI primers drove first-round RT-PCR of the TCR CDR3. From the multiplex PCR reads, TCRdb called clonotypes with MiXCR, one entry per CDR3 protein. The sample gives a few hundred thousand distinct CDR3 sequences, around 20% of which show up once; around a quarter is in the top ten. Using over 8.5 ml of fresh peripheral blood, PBMCs were prepared. The source of the sample is a study of T cells in Graves' hyperthyroidism and ophthalmopathy. Germline V gives CDR1 KGHSH, CDR2 LQKENI. The CDR3 is 13 amino acids. Trimming pared 10 bases from V and 4 bases from J, leaving 14 bases between.

Sequencing was performed on blood. The clonotype comes from a young man with Graves' hyperthyroidism. The V and J genes are TRBV18 and TRBJ1-5; D is ambiguous. The CDR3 protein is CATQTDRNQPQHF. The CDR3 DNA is TGTGCCACCCAAACGGACCGTAATCAGCCCCAGCATTTT.